Presented here are 27 T cell receptor beta chains from one specimen sequenced in a study of blood T cell repertoires in COVID-19. The data were produced by immunoSEQ multiplex PCR, yet TCRdb's version contains in-frame clones alone and is incomplete. This table holds about 89,000 clones, roughly 88% found once. Sequenced sample: peripheral blood. The receptors stem from a man aged 60-69 years with acute or convalescent COVID-19.

This clone is a singleton in its sample. The CDR3 reads CASSLPTIDTQYF. CDR3 in DNA: TGCGCCAGCAGCTTGCCGACTATAGATACGCAGTATTTT. The J gene is TRBJ2-3, the V gene TRBV5-1, with D maybe TRBD2 (5 bases). There are 13 residues in the CDR3. V lost 1 base to trimming and J lost 5 bases, with 8 bases between them. The V gene's germline CDR1 is SGHRS and CDR2 YFSETQ.

Comments on this clone: At one end the junction does not follow the germline gene, possibly because of a read error. The chain employs TRBV6-1 and TRBJ2-1, with 16 bases identical to TRBD2. This CDR3 has 15 residues. Per germline, CDR1 MNHNS and CDR2 SASEGT. The CDR3 loop reads CASSGGGLAGGPWIF. The CDR3 nucleotides are TGTGCCAGCAGTGGGGGGGGACTAGCGGGAGGGCCGTGGATCTTC.

This clone occurred once. The chain links TRBV10-3 to TRBJ2-3; 10 nucleotides line up with TRBD2. Germline V gene sequence: CDR1 ENHRY, CDR2 SYGVKD. This CDR3 region has 16 residues. Trimming at V came to 3 bases and at J to 3 bases, leaving 6 bases not matched to a gene. Here the CDR3 reads CAISDWTSGSTDTQYF. CDR3 DNA: TGTGCCATCAGTGACTGGACTAGCGGCTCGACAGATACGCAGTATTTT.

The chain combines TRBV5-1 with TRBJ2-2; D gene ambiguous. This CDR3 region has 14 residues. Germline V gene data show CDR1 as SGHRS and CDR2 as YFSETQ. The V end was cut by 0 bases, the J end by 1 base, with 4 bases between. The chain's CDR3 is CASSLDQNTGELFF. CDR3 bases: TGCGCCAGCAGCTTGGATCAGAACACCGGGGAGCTGTTTTTT.

This clone was seen a few times. The chain combines TRBV27 with TRBJ2-1; 13 bases are a match to TRBD2. Trimming cost V 8 bases and J 7 bases; bases outside gene matches: 8. The CDR3 loop spans 15 amino acids. Germline lookup yields CDR1 MNHEY and CDR2 SMNVEV (reference sequence). CDR3 DNA sequence: TGTGCCAGCGGTACTAGCGGGGGGGCCCGGAATGAGCAGTTCTTC. Its protein product is CASGTSGGARNEQFF.

The chain joins TRBV5-1 to TRBJ2-2, with TRBD1 as a possible D gene (6 bases). CDR3 size: 15 residues. CDR1 SGHRS and CDR2 YFSETQ come from the germline V gene. V was pared by 1 base and J by 5 bases, with 12 bases between. DNA of the CDR3: TGCGCCAGCAGCTTGATGGGACAACTGACCGGGGAGCTGTTTTTT. This sequence encodes CASSLMGQLTGELFF.

This clone has only one observation. V gene TRBV3-1 (or the pseudogene TRBV3-2) combines with J gene TRBJ1-2; 8 bases are shared with TRBD1. The germline gives CDR1 LGHDT, CDR2 YNNKEL (reference sequence). The J segment lost 5 bases and the V segment lost 4 bases, leaving 9 bases of the junction unmatched. The CDR3 spans 15 residues. This chain's CDR3 is CASSPGTGISYGYTF. The CDR3, as DNA: TGTGCCAGCAGCCCCGGGACAGGAATATCGTATGGCTACACCTTC.

This clone showed up just a few times. This chain joins TRBV29-1 and TRBJ2-7; maybe TRBD2 (6 bases). Per germline, CDR1 SQVTM and CDR2 ANQGSEA. Trimming removed 6 bases at V and 2 bases at J, with 14 bases between. This CDR3 has 13 residues. The CDR3 spells CSVTGSRPYEQYF. CDR3 DNA sequence: TGCAGCGTAACCGGGAGCAGACCCTACGAGCAGTACTTC.

The chain employs TRBV5-1 and TRBJ1-6; TRBD1 aligns across 8 bases. V was pared by 0 bases and J by 5 bases, with 7 bases of the junction left unmatched. CDR1 is SGHRS, CDR2 YFSETQ, per germline. The CDR3 length is 17 residues. CDR3 residues: CASSLASQGANNSPLHF. CDR3 sequence (DNA): TGCGCCAGCAGCTTGGCATCTCAGGGGGCGAATAATTCACCCCTCCACTTT.

The CDR3 reads CATSGGPNTEAFF. CDR3 bases: TGTGCCACCAGTGGGGGGCCGAACACTGAAGCTTTCTTT. V and J are TRBV24-1 and TRBJ1-1; tentative D call: TRBD1 (6 bases). The CDR3 length is 13 residues. Germline V gene data show CDR1 as KGHDR and CDR2 as SFDVKD. V was trimmed by 5 bases and J by 1 base, leaving 7 bases between them.

The chain carries TRBV4-2 and TRBJ2-7; a possible D gene is TRBD2 (6 bases). Between the trimmed V and J ends, which lost 3 bases and 0 bases, there was a span of 12 bases. The germline V gene encodes CDR1 LGHNA and CDR2 YNFKEQ. The CDR3 has 15 amino acids. The CDR3 sequence is CASSQTGRVSYEQYF. CDR3 bases: TGTGCCAGCAGCCAGACCGGGAGAGTCTCCTACGAGCAGTACTTC.

This clone was detected once. The gene calls are TRBV5-1 and TRBJ1-1; perhaps TRBD1 as D (5 bases). CDR1 is SGHRS and CDR2 is YFSETQ in the germline V gene. Trimming took off 4 bases at V and 1 base at J, with 17 bases between the two ends. The CDR3 covers 16 residues. The CDR3 DNA sequence: TGCGCCAGCAGCGCTCTTCCCGGCGGGACGAACACTGAAGCTTTCTTT. Its translation: CASSALPGGTNTEAFF.

The chain has TRBV5-1 and TRBJ2-7; TRBD2 aligns across 10 bases. V shed 0 bases and J 5 bases; nucleotides not matched to a gene: 8. This CDR3 has 16 amino acids. Germline values: CDR1 SGHRS, CDR2 YFSETQ. The CDR3 is CASSLAPSGSTDEQYF. CDR3 DNA sequence: TGCGCCAGCAGCTTGGCCCCTAGCGGGAGCACTGACGAGCAGTACTTC.

This clone was recorded once. This sequence joins TRBV27 and TRBJ1-2; a possible D gene is TRBD1 (6 bases). The germline CDR1 and CDR2 sequences are MNHEY and SMNVEV (reference sequence). Trimming removed 0 bases at V and 8 bases at J, with 19 bases between. This CDR3 comprises 16 residues. CDR3 coding DNA: TGTGCCAGCAGTTTATCGAGGTCAGCAGGGGTGATGGGCTACACCTTC. The encoded protein is CASSLSRSAGVMGYTF.

The rearrangement links TRBV29-1 to TRBJ1-3, with D unresolved. The germline gives CDR1 SQVTM, CDR2 ANQGSEA. With 3 bases removed from V and 0 bases from J, the gap between germline ends came to 9 bases. CDR3 size: 14 residues. The CDR3 bases are TGCAGCGTTGATGATGACTTCTCTGGAAACACCATATATTTT. Its protein is CSVDDDFSGNTIYF.

The chain links TRBV5-4 to TRBJ1-6; possible D gene TRBD1, 6 bases. The CDR3 consists of 14 residues. CDR1 and CDR2 from the germline V gene are SGHNT and YYREEE (reference sequence). The V and J ends lost 4 bases and 10 bases respectively, with 15 bases between them. CDR3 in amino acids: CASSARGLESPLHF. DNA for the CDR3: TGTGCCAGCAGCGCAAGGGGGTTGGAATCACCCCTCCACTTT. Variable domain in full (rest from reference TRBV5-4 and TRBJ1-6): ETGVTQSPTHLIKTRGQQVTLRCSSQSGHNTVSWYQQALGQGPQFIFQYYREEENGRGNFPPRFSGLQFPNYSSELNVNALELDDSALYLCASSARGLESPLHFGNGTRLTVT.

The rearrangement links TRBV11-2 to TRBJ2-7; 8 bases are shared with TRBD2. V was pared by 5 bases and J by 4 bases, with 7 bases of the junction left unmatched. CDR3 length: 14 residues. Per the germline V gene, CDR1 is SGHAT and CDR2 is FQNNGV. CDR3 sequence: CASSVTSGVYEQYF. In nucleotides, the CDR3 is TGTGCCAGCAGCGTCACTAGCGGAGTGTACGAGCAGTACTTC.

The chain is built from TRBV19 and TRBJ1-5, with 8 bases matching TRBD1. The CDR3 sequence is 15 residues long. Germline assignment: CDR1 LNHDA and CDR2 SQIVND (reference sequence). V was clipped by 7 bases and J by 0 bases; unmatched bases: 5. DNA for the CDR3: TGTGCCAGTAAATTCACAGGGGGTAGCAATCAGCCCCAGCATTTT. Encoded protein: CASKFTGGSNQPQHF.

V gene TRBV3-1 (or the pseudogene TRBV3-2) combines with J gene TRBJ2-1; 8 positions match TRBD2. Germline assignment: CDR1 LGHDT and CDR2 YNNKEL (reference sequence). Unmatched junction bases numbered 5, after V lost 0 bases and J lost 4 bases. The CDR3 spans 16 residues. The CDR3 sequence is CASSQEGLVYYNEQFF. For the CDR3, the DNA is TGTGCCAGCAGCCAAGAGGGACTAGTATATTACAATGAGCAGTTCTTC.

The chain uses TRBV11-2 and TRBJ1-4; TRBD1 is a possible D gene (6 bases). With 4 bases removed from V and 7 bases from J, the gap between germline ends came to 16 bases. The germline CDR1 and CDR2 sequences are SGHAT and FQNNGV. The CDR3 runs to 15 residues. CDR3: CASSSAQGYGEKLFF. CDR3 nucleotide sequence: TGTGCCAGCAGCTCAGCACAGGGATACGGTGAAAAACTGTTTTTT.

The V call is TRBV30, the J call TRBJ2-3; D is perhaps TRBD2 (6 bases). V gave up 1 base and J gave up 1 base, with 12 bases separating them. CDR3 length: 15 amino acids. Germline CDR1 GTSNPN, CDR2 SVGIG (reference sequence). The CDR3 DNA reads TGTGCCTGGAGTGCGGAGGGAACTGGCACAGATACGCAGTATTTT. Translated, it gives CAWSAEGTGTDTQYF.

CDR3 protein: CASRGGARGPQHF. CDR3 DNA: TGTGCCAGCAGGGGGGGAGCGAGGGGACCCCAGCATTTT. J is TRBJ1-5 and V is TRBV6-1; TRBD1 might be the D (5 bases). Trimming removed 6 bases at V and 10 bases at J, with 16 bases between. CDR1 is MNHNS and CDR2 is SASEGT in the germline V gene. The CDR3 is 13 amino acids.

The chain links TRBV5-1 to TRBJ2-1; 10 nucleotides align to TRBD1. The germline CDR1 and CDR2 sequences are SGHRS and YFSETQ. Trimming at V came to 4 bases and at J to 3 bases, leaving 1 base not matched to a gene. The CDR3 contains 14 residues. CDR3 residues: CASSRDRGYNEQFF. DNA of the CDR3: TGCGCCAGCAGCAGGGACAGGGGCTACAATGAGCAGTTCTTC.

This chain uses TRBV4-2 with TRBJ2-7, with 9 bases matching TRBD1. The ends lost 0 bases at V and 4 bases at J; junction bases unmatched: 4. From germline, CDR1 is LGHNA and CDR2 YNFKEQ. The CDR3 is made up of 15 amino acids. CDR3: CASSQDPGTGYEQYF. CDR3 bases: TGTGCCAGCAGCCAAGACCCCGGGACAGGGTACGAGCAGTACTTC.

The chain has TRBV12-3 or TRBV12-4 and TRBJ2-1; the D gene is possibly TRBD2 (5 bases). With 1 base removed from V and 5 bases from J, the gap between germline ends came to 6 bases. There are 13 residues in the CDR3. The CDR3: CASSLGTHNEQFF. Written as DNA, the CDR3 is TGTGCCAGCAGTTTAGGGACTCACAATGAGCAGTTCTTC.

This clone was detected once. This sequence joins TRBV29-1 and TRBJ1-1; 9 bases align to TRBD1. Germline loops: CDR1 SQVTM, CDR2 ANQGSEA. The CDR3 loop spans 12 amino acids. V was clipped by 6 bases and J by 4 bases; unmatched bases: 3. CDR3 nucleotide sequence: TGCAGCGTGGACAGGGGCCCCACTGAAGCTTTCTTT. Its translation: CSVDRGPTEAFF.

The CDR3 is CASSSTGGVYEQYF. CDR3 nucleotides: TGTGCCAGCAGCTCAACAGGGGGAGTCTACGAGCAGTACTTC. The V call is TRBV5-4, the J call TRBJ2-7; TRBD1 matches at 8 bases. V lost 3 bases and J lost 3; bases outside the gene matches: 5. CDR1 SGHNT and CDR2 YYREEE come from the germline V gene (reference sequence). This CDR3 has 14 residues. Variable domain in full (rest from reference TRBV5-4 and TRBJ2-7): ETGVTQSPTHLIKTRGQQVTLRCSSQSGHNTVSWYQQALGQGPQFIFQYYREEENGRGNFPPRFSGLQFPNYSSELNVNALELDDSALYLCASSSTGGVYEQYFGPGTRLTVT.